This T cell receptor beta chain was observed in a study of shared clonotypes between healthy human individuals (dated by TCRdb to about 2020). About the full investigation: A few men and two women, aged 18 to 49 years, made up the cohort. Libraries were prepared and TCR repertoires were sequenced by different laboratories using diverse techniques, in order to increase sequencing depth and limit assay-specific biases. For each donor, CD4 naive and CD4 memory were each given three plates, CD8 naive was given two plates, and CD8 memory was given one plate. The study deeply sequenced blood TCR repertoires of about 5 healthy adults to estimate repertoire size and the extent of clonotype sharing between individuals. Between about 0.94 and 10 billion PBMCs per donor were obtained by leukapheresis. Study-wide findings and limitations: Naive subsets generally had larger estimated clonotype richness than memory subsets. The small number of donors limited the genetic and exposure-history diversity represented. Pairwise subsampling indicated that sequencing depth was expected to affect the degree of clonotype sharing among donors. When a few donors were compared, the shared fraction of clonotypes was 5% to 6.5% for naive CD4, 3% to 4% for naive CD8, roughly 2.3% for memory CD4, and 0.4% for memory CD8. Sampling was restricted to blood, and TCR repertoires in tissue are likely to differ from TCR repertoires in blood. Incomplete sequencing was indicated by rarefaction of sorted-subset datasets, despite the large sequencing depth. Compared with non-shared clonotypes, clonotypes shared by all four sorted-subset donors had higher generation probabilities.

Using the deep immunoSEQ assay, multiplex PCR amplified TCR CDR3 regions from genomic DNA. Extracted genomic DNA from each cell subset was distributed evenly across all wells of several immunoSEQ 96-well plates, and each plate was treated as a replicate. For sorted subsets, each replicate PCR was loaded with roughly 200 ng genomic DNA, equivalent to approximately 27,000 T cell genomes. The purified libraries were quantified using a Qubit 3.0 fluorometer, sized with a Bioanalyzer 2100, and then quantified again using the KAPA Library Quantification kit. A separate single-read 150-cycle Illumina NextSeq 550 flow cell was used to sequence each immunoSEQ 96-well plate. The paper's processing steps were these. The immunoSEQ output contained only junctional sequences without quality scores, so filtering could not match that applied to full-length reads. To assign V/J genes and CDR3, sequences were annotated using PyIR, a Python wrapper for IgBLAST v1.9, with IMGT germline references. Reads were filtered out if the reads had weak V/J assignments (E-value above 1e-6), no CDR3, stop codons, out-of-frame junctions, or ambiguous translated residues. V3J clonotypes were defined as sequences sharing the same inferred V gene, J gene, and CDR3 amino acid sequence. To compute the percentage overlap between repertoires, the number of shared unique clonotypes was divided by the size of the smaller repertoire. Repertoire richness was assessed with RTK rarefaction, the Chao1 estimator, and Recon v2.1 estimates of unobserved clonotypes. For all TCRbeta clonotypes obtained by the gDNA method from a few donors, generation probabilities were computed with OLGA. TCRdb re-hosts the immuneACCESS table, in-frame sequences only. Its copies lack some clones; in the studies checked, an unresolved V gene accounts for under half of them, and the cause for the rest is not known. Clone size and the V and J calls come from that table; the DNA yielded D and trimming. In this sample the table shows over a million clones, roughly 97% of which occur a single time. Jointly, the top ten make up over 1% of the sample.

Healthy HIV-negative adults with no recently reported acute infections or vaccinations were included as donors. Every donor was a Caucasian adult living in Nashville, Tennessee, USA. CD4+ T cells were enriched through magnetic negative selection, after which naive cells were positively selected on CD45RA and the remaining negative fraction served as the memory subset. Blood was collected by leukapheresis, and PBMCs were isolated by Ficoll-Histopaque density gradient centrifugation and then cryopreserved in liquid nitrogen vapor phase. Purity and quantity of every magnetically sorted T cell population were checked by analytical flow cytometry. Genomic DNA was isolated from every sorted fraction and measured by UV absorbance on a Nanodrop 2000c. Note on this clone: Its binding antigen is unknown. Qualities for individual bases were not recorded, and no much larger clone is one base off.

CDR1 MGHRA and CDR2 YSYEKL are derived from the germline V gene. Spanning cysteine to phenylalanine, the CDR3 consists of 15 amino acids. Here the CDR3 DNA is all that survives: 45 bases in frame from base 1. V is cut back by 0 bases and J by 7 bases, with 5 bases in the junction unmatched. This TCR was recovered from a man aged 30 to 39 in good health. The specimen sequenced was naive CD4+ T cells sorted from blood. The cell subset or site label on this specimen signifies: CD45RA+ positively selected. Rearrangement joined TRBV4-1 to TRBJ1-4; TRBD1 aligns with 7 central bases. CDR3 loop: CASSQEGQLAEKLFF. The DNA reads as follows: TGCGCCAGCAGCCAAGAGGGACAGTTAGCTGAAAAACTGTTTTTT.